Listed below are T cell receptor beta chains from one sample, sequenced in a study of beta chain features in type 1 diabetes. Clones were read by immunoSEQ multiplex PCR, and TCRdb kept only the in-frame ones, dropping some. The sample lists roughly 340,000 clones, around 12% occurring once. The sample taken for sequencing was naive CD4+ T cells from blood. The receptors stem from a woman under 30 with type 1 diabetes. Both conserved end residues are part of each CDR3. A D gene is named only where the DNA matches it firmly. Some rows mark clone size as missing; the rest say once, few, many or name a class of expanded clone.

abundance	d_gene	v_gene	j_gene	len	CDR3nt	CDR3aa
few	-	TRBV25-1	TRBJ1-2	13	TGTGCCAGCAATCCGGCCGGGGACTATGGCTACACCTTC	CASNPAGDYGYTF
few	TRBD2	TRBV18	TRBJ2-1	15	TGTGCCAGCTCACCTCCCGTGGGGGGGTTAGGGGAGCAGTTCTTC	CASSPPVGGLGEQFF
-	TRBD2	TRBV7-2	TRBJ2-5	14	TGTGCCAGCAGTCCCCCTCCTAGCGGGGAGACCCAGTACTTC	CASSPPPSGETQYF
few	TRBD1	TRBV14	TRBJ2-5	14	TGTGCCAGCAGCCAAGTATCAGGACAGGCCCTCTCTTACTTC	CASSQVSGQALSYF
few	TRBD1	TRBV5-5	TRBJ2-3	14	TGTGCCAGCGTCCCCGGACAGGGATTAGATACGCAGTATTTT	CASVPGQGLDTQYF
-	TRBD1	TRBV28	TRBJ1-2	12	TGTGCCAGCCAGGACAGGCCCTATGGCTACACCTTC	CASQDRPYGYTF
-	-	TRBV29-1	TRBJ2-3	14	TGCAGCGGCTCCGGGGCCGGGGGAACAGATACGCAGTATTTT	CSGSGAGGTDTQYF
-	TRBD1	TRBV11-3	TRBJ2-5	14	TGTGCCAGCAGCTCCGGGACAGGGGCTGAGACCCAGTACTTC	CASSSGTGAETQYF
few	-	TRBV7-2	TRBJ2-3	12	TGTGCCACCACCGGAGGGGCTAATACGCAGTATTTT	CATTGGANTQYF
-	-	TRBV30	TRBJ1-2	15	TGTGCCTGGAGTGTCACCAAACAGAGTAGCTATGGCTACACCTTC	CAWSVTKQSSYGYTF